These T cell receptor beta chains were read from a single sample in a study of blood T cell repertoires in COVID-19. Here immunoSEQ multiplex PCR was the method, and the copy in TCRdb shows in-frame clones only, minus some. Altogether 140,000 to 150,000 clones are present, roughly 90% being singletons, with the ten largest covering over 2%. Sequences were obtained from peripheral blood. These receptors were obtained from a human donor in a cohort sampled during active COVID-19. CDR3s include the opening cysteine and the closing phenylalanine or tryptophan. Fields, in order: V gene, D gene, J gene, clone size, CDR3 DNA, CDR3 protein. A D gene is named only where the DNA matches it firmly. For some rows the clone size is stated as once, few or many, or as a class when expanded; others skip it.

>TRBV2|.|TRBJ1-5|.
TGTGCCAGCAGAGCAAGCAATCAGCCCCAGCATTTT
CASRASNQPQHF
>TRBV6-5|TRBD1|TRBJ2-7|.
TGTGCCAGCAGACCTCCGGGACAGGGGTTCGAGCAGTACTTC
CASRPPGQGFEQYF
>TRBV10-3|.|TRBJ2-3|.
TGTGCCACAGGGGAACTAGATACGCAGTATTTT
CATGELDTQYF
>TRBV5-1|TRBD2|TRBJ2-1|few
TGCGCCAGCAGCTTGGAGCTGGGGGGACTAGCGGGGTTATACAATGAGCAGTTCTTC
CASSLELGGLAGLYNEQFF
>TRBV18|TRBD1|TRBJ1-5|.
TGTGCCAGCTCACCACGCGGGACAGGGGCTAGCAATCAGCCCCAGCATTTT
CASSPRGTGASNQPQHF
>TRBV6-4|TRBD2|TRBJ2-1|.
TGTGCCAGCAGTCGCACCGGGACTAGCGGGTACAATGAGCAGTTCTTC
CASSRTGTSGYNEQFF
>TRBV23-1|.|TRBJ1-5|few
TGCGCCAGCAGTCAACGGGACATCGGTCAGCCCCAGCATTTT
CASSQRDIGQPQHF
>TRBV19|TRBD1|TRBJ1-1|.
TGTGCCAGTAGTCTCCCCCCGGGACAGGGTATGACTGAAGCTTTCTTT
CASSLPPGQGMTEAFF
>TRBV7-7|.|TRBJ2-1|.
TGTGCTAGCAGCTACGGCGGTAACAATGAGCAGTTCTTC
CASSYGGNNEQFF
>TRBV5-1|.|TRBJ1-4|few
TGCGCCAGCAGCTTGGGACAGGCAAATGAAAAACTGTTTTTT
CASSLGQANEKLFF
>TRBV18|TRBD1|TRBJ2-5|.
TGTGCCAGCTCACCAGGACAGGGACAAGAGACCCAGTACTTC
CASSPGQGQETQYF
>TRBV19|.|TRBJ1-2|.
TGTGCCACTACAACTAAACAGGGTGGATTTGGCTACACCTTC
CATTTKQGGFGYTF
>TRBV2|.|TRBJ2-4|once
TGTGCCAGCAGTGTGAGGGGGACCAAAAACATTCAGTACTTC
CASSVRGTKNIQYF
>TRBV29-1|TRBD1|TRBJ2-5|.
TGCAGCGCCAAGGACAGGGGGTACGGGGAGACCCAGTACTTC
CSAKDRGYGETQYF
>TRBV28|TRBD2|TRBJ2-5|.
TGTGCCAGCAGTTTCTTGGGCGGGGGTGGCGAGACCCAGTACTTC
CASSFLGGGGETQYF
>TRBV28|.|TRBJ1-5|.
TGTGCCAGCAGCTTCACGACAGGACTTCTCCTTAGCAATCAGCCCCAGCATTTT
CASSFTTGLLLSNQPQHF
>TRBV5-5|.|TRBJ2-3|few
TGTGCCAGCAGCCGTGGGATGGGGCCAGATACGCAGTATTTT
CASSRGMGPDTQYF
>TRBV11-2|.|TRBJ1-4|.
TGTGCCAGCAGCACGGAAGCACAGAGTGAAAAACTGTTTTTT
CASSTEAQSEKLFF
>TRBV28|TRBD2|TRBJ2-3|.
TGTGCCTTGGGAGGGGATGGCACAGATACGCAGTATTTT
CALGGDGTDTQYF
>TRBV10-2|.|TRBJ1-2|.
TGCGCCAGCCGTAATGGGGGCGCGGTTCATGGCTACACCTTC
CASRNGGAVHGYTF
>TRBV12-3/TRBV12-4|.|TRBJ2-1|.
TGTGCCAGCAGGGCTAGGGGGGGGAATGAGCAGTTCTTC
CASRARGGNEQFF
>TRBV5-1|TRBD1|TRBJ2-1|.
TGCGCCAGCAGCTTGGGACAGGGGGCCTACAATGAGCAGTTCTTC
CASSLGQGAYNEQFF
>TRBV7-9|.|TRBJ2-3|.
TGTGCCAGCAGCTTAGCAGCCAGAGGGATATCCACAGATACGCAGTATTTT
CASSLAARGISTDTQYF
>TRBV27|.|TRBJ1-1|.
TGTGCCGGCTGGGCAGGGTGGGACACTGAAGCTTTCTTT
CAGWAGWDTEAFF
>TRBV6-5|TRBD1|TRBJ2-7|.
TGTGCCAGCAGTTACAAGGGACAGGGGGGATCCTACGAGCAGTACTTC
CASSYKGQGGSYEQYF
>TRBV7-7|.|TRBJ1-5|.
TGTGCTAGCAGCTTCAGAGGGCGGCTCGGTCAGCCCCAGCATTTT
CASSFRGRLGQPQHF
>TRBV7-9|TRBD2|TRBJ2-1|.
TGTGCCAGCAGCTTAAGGACTAGCGGGGGAGTCCGAAAGCAGTTCTTC
CASSLRTSGGVRKQFF
>TRBV2|.|TRBJ1-5|.
TGTGCCAGCGACTCTTATCCTCAGCCCCAGCATTTT
CASDSYPQPQHF
>TRBV5-4|.|TRBJ1-5|.
TGTGCCAGCAGCTCCCCGGGGCAGCCCCAGCATTTT
CASSSPGQPQHF
>TRBV19|TRBD2|TRBJ2-1|few
TGTGCCAGTAGTATGACTAGCGGGAGAAGGGCCCACAATGAGCAGTTCTTC
CASSMTSGRRAHNEQFF
>TRBV28|.|TRBJ2-7|.
TGTGCCAGCAGTACCCCGGCAGGGGATAGGGACGAGCAGTACTTC
CASSTPAGDRDEQYF
>TRBV2|TRBD1|TRBJ2-5|once
TGTGCCAGCAGGCCGGGACAGGGGAGGGAGACCCAGTACTTC
CASRPGQGRETQYF
>TRBV15|TRBD1|TRBJ1-3|.
TGTGCCACCAGCCCTCGGGGGACAGGCCACTCTGGAAACACCATATATTTT
CATSPRGTGHSGNTIYF
>TRBV6-2/TRBV6-3|.|TRBJ2-4|.
TGTGCCAGCAGTTATGAGGGAAACATTCAGTACTTC
CASSYEGNIQYF
>TRBV18|.|TRBJ2-6|.
TGTGCCAGCTCACCCCAAGGGGTCTCTGGGGCCAACGTCCTGACTTTC
CASSPQGVSGANVLTF
>TRBV19|TRBD2|TRBJ2-3|once
TGTGCCAGTAGTATAGACTTTTGGGGACTAGCGGGGTCCACAGATACGCAGTATTTT
CASSIDFWGLAGSTDTQYF
>TRBV3-1/TRBV3-2|TRBD1|TRBJ2-7|once
TGTGCCAGCAGCCCGTCGCTGCCGGGACAGGGGTCTGGCGAGCAGTACTTC
CASSPSLPGQGSGEQYF
>TRBV3-1/TRBV3-2|TRBD1|TRBJ1-1|.
TGTGCCAGCAGCCGGGACAGGGAGGGGTTGGGTATAGCTTTCTTT
CASSRDREGLGIAFF
>TRBV6-5|TRBD2|TRBJ2-1|.
TGTGCTACTAGCGGGGCGTCCTACAATGAGCAGTTCTTC
CATSGASYNEQFF